The entry that follows covers one TCR beta chain sequence. Its antigen remains unidentified. The sample is drawn from a study of T cells in Graves' hyperthyroidism and ophthalmopathy. The source material, RNA transcripts, was used to amplify TCR beta CDR3 regions. Carried out on the TCR CDR3, a first-round RT-PCR used the HTBI primer set. TCRdb re-called the multiplex PCR reads through MiXCR, storing one row per CDR3 protein. The sample has around 690,000 distinct CDR3 sequences; around a sixth are singletons. Study findings and constraints: Classification by a 13 V-J model distinguished ophthalmopathy from stable hyperthyroidism.

Stability of Graves' hyperthyroidism was defined as absent ophthalmopathy progression within 18 months. The source of this sequence is a man aged 50 or older with Graves' hyperthyroidism. The sample was blood.

CDR3 residues: CASSPGGDYEQYF. The CDR3 bases are TGTGCCAGCAGCCCGGGAGGAGACTACGAGCAGTACTTC. This rearrangement joins TRBV6-4 to TRBJ2-7; 7 bases align to TRBD2. V dropped 6 bases and J dropped 3; count of bases not matched to a gene: 5. The CDR3 spans 13 residues. From germline, CDR1 is MRHNA and CDR2 SNTAGT.